The next 23 T cell receptor beta chains were all read from a single sample in a study of T cell changes during pregnancy in multiple sclerosis. Here immunoSEQ multiplex PCR was the method, and the copy in TCRdb shows in-frame clones only, minus some. The sample has about 58,000 clones, around 93% seen once. The sample in question was CD8+ T cells from peripheral blood mononuclear cells, obtained in the second trimester of pregnancy. These receptors came from a female donor with multiple sclerosis, enrolled in a pregnancy study.

V and J are TRBV7-9 and TRBJ2-1; perhaps TRBD1 as D (5 bases). Looked up from germline, CDR1 is SEHNR and CDR2 is FQNEAQ (reference sequence). This CDR3 comprises 13 residues. V shed 3 bases and J shed 14 bases, with 17 bases lying between them. DNA of the CDR3: TGTGCCAGCAGCTTCTCCAACAGGACGAAAAAGTTCTTC. Translation: CASSFSNRTKKFF.

The rearrangement links TRBV6-1 to TRBJ2-2, with TRBD1 matching over 10 bases. This CDR3 has 16 amino acids. Germline values: CDR1 MNHNS, CDR2 SASEGT. Trimming at V came to 4 bases and at J to 6 bases, leaving 8 bases not matched to a gene. CDR3 loop: CASSANPGQGSGELFF. The CDR3, as DNA: TGTGCCAGCAGTGCAAATCCGGGACAGGGGTCCGGGGAGCTGTTTTTT.

The chain carries TRBV7-3 and TRBJ2-6, with 7 positions matching TRBD1. CDR3 length: 18 residues. Germline CDR1 is SGHTA and CDR2 is FQGTGA. J gave up 2 bases and V 5 bases, and 12 bases lay outside the gene matches. The CDR3 DNA is TGTGCCAGCAGCCCCTACCGACAAGACAGGGCTGGGGCCAACGTCCTGACTTTC. Its translation: CASSPYRQDRAGANVLTF. The whole variable domain, filled in from reference TRBV7-3 and TRBJ2-6, reads GAGVSQTPSNKVTEKGKYVELRCDPISGHTALYWYRQSLGQGPEFLIYFQGTGAADDSGLPNDRFFAVRPEGSVSTLKIQRTERGDSAVYLCASSPYRQDRAGANVLTFGAGSRLTVL.

The V and J genes are TRBV4-3 and TRBJ1-1; 12 bases are shared with TRBD1. CDR1 is LGHNA, CDR2 YSLEER, per germline. Trimming cost V 2 bases and J 1 base; bases outside gene matches: 8. The CDR3 is 18 amino acids. The CDR3 region has the DNA TGCGCCAGCAGCCAAACCGGGACAGGGGGCGATTGGAACACTGAAGCTTTCTTT. Protein: CASSQTGTGGDWNTEAFF.

The chain joins TRBV7-6 to TRBJ1-5; the match to TRBD1 covers 7 bases. V was clipped by 5 bases and J by 0 bases; unmatched bases: 4. This CDR3 contains 15 residues. CDR1 and CDR2 (germline): SGHVS, FNYEAQ. Here the CDR3 reads CASSRDRGSNQPQHF. CDR3 DNA: TGTGCCAGCAGCCGGGACAGAGGTAGCAATCAGCCCCAGCATTTT.

This clone was found a few times. The chain couples TRBV19 to TRBJ1-1; 11 bases map to TRBD1. The CDR3 extends over 15 amino acids. The J segment lost 5 bases and the V segment lost 5 bases, leaving 7 bases of the junction unmatched. Per germline, CDR1 LNHDA and CDR2 SQIVND (reference sequence). The CDR3 sequence is CASSLGQGAGTEAFF. The CDR3 bases are TGTGCCAGTAGTCTTGGACAGGGGGCAGGGACTGAAGCTTTCTTT.

CDR3 residues: CASSPEASGYMNYEQYF. In nucleotides, the CDR3 is TGCGCCAGCAGTCCAGAGGCTAGCGGGTACATGAATTACGAGCAGTACTTC. The chain couples TRBV5-1 to TRBJ2-7; 8 bases match TRBD2. V shed 5 bases, J shed 4 bases, and the junction held 17 bases outside the gene matches. CDR1 and CDR2 from the germline V gene are SGHRS and YFSETQ. The CDR3 is 17 amino acids.

The chain joins TRBV27 to TRBJ2-7; TRBD1 matches at 8 bases. This CDR3 is 13 amino acids long. V was pared by 4 bases and J by 6 bases, with 5 bases of the junction left unmatched. CDR1 and CDR2 from the germline V gene are MNHEY and SMNVEV (reference sequence). In DNA, the CDR3 is TGTGCCAGCAGTTCACGTCAGGGGGCCGAGCAGTACTTC. Protein sequence: CASSSRQGAEQYF.

This clone showed up just a few times. The chain has TRBV7-6 and TRBJ2-1, with 8 bases that match TRBD2. Losses at the gene ends were 5 bases for V and 5 bases for J; bases not matched to a gene: 2. The CDR3 sequence is 13 residues long. Per the germline V gene, CDR1 is SGHVS and CDR2 is FNYEAQ. The CDR3: CASSHGGDNEQFF. CDR3 nucleotides: TGTGCCAGCAGCCACGGGGGGGACAATGAGCAGTTCTTC.

This rearrangement joins TRBV11-2 to TRBJ1-1, with D tentatively TRBD1 (6 bases). CDR3 length: 14 residues. The germline CDR1 and CDR2 sequences are SGHAT and FQNNGV. V lost 5 bases to trimming and J lost 2 bases, with 12 bases between them. CDR3 DNA: TGTGCCAGCAGCGTAGCAGGGGCAAACACTGAAGCTTTCTTT. Protein product: CASSVAGANTEAFF.

This clone was seen a single time. The same CDR3 can be traced to other DNA sequences in this sample. V is TRBV19 and J is TRBJ2-7, with D uncertain. Germline values: CDR1 LNHDA, CDR2 SQIVND (reference sequence). The CDR3 spans 13 residues. V lost 3 bases and J 1 base, leaving 7 bases between the germline ends. Here the CDR3 DNA reads TGTGCCAGTAGTATCGGTCTTTCCTACGAGCAGTACTTC. Protein product: CASSIGLSYEQYF.

The chain couples TRBV27 to TRBJ2-1, with 8 bases fitting TRBD2. The CDR3 is 15 residues long. The germline V gene has CDR1 MNHEY and CDR2 SMNVEV (reference sequence). Trimming at V came to 8 bases and at J to 0 bases, leaving 6 bases not matched to a gene. CDR3 bases: TGTGCCAGCGGCCGGGGGGGGTCCTCCTACAATGAGCAGTTCTTC. Translating gives CASGRGGSSYNEQFF.

V usage is TRBV10-3 and J usage is TRBJ1-1, with TRBD1 identical over 7 bases. V trimming: 5 bases; J trimming: 7 bases; junction bases outside the gene matches: 4. Germline V gene lookup returns CDR1 ENHRY and CDR2 SYGVKD. The CDR3 has 12 amino acids. The CDR3 DNA sequence: TGTGCCATCAGTATAGACAGGGTTGAAGCTTTCTTT. It specifies CAISIDRVEAFF.

The chain employs TRBV4-1 and TRBJ2-1, with 12 bases identical to TRBD2. The CDR3 has 17 residues. V dropped 4 bases and J dropped 10; count of bases not matched to a gene: 14. Germline CDR1 MGHRA, CDR2 YSYEKL. CDR3 sequence: CASSLVLAGGPPSEQFF. The CDR3 nucleotides read TGCGCCAGCAGCCTAGTCCTAGCGGGGGGGCCCCCATCCGAGCAGTTCTTC.

The V gene is TRBV6-5, the J gene TRBJ2-6; 7 bases align to TRBD2. The ends lost 5 bases at V and 0 bases at J; junction bases unmatched: 1. The CDR3 totals 15 residues. Germline CDR1 and CDR2: MNHEY and SVGAGI. The CDR3, as DNA: TGTGCCAGCAGTGGCGGGAGCTCTGGGGCCAACGTCCTGACTTTC. Its protein is CASSGGSSGANVLTF.

The V gene is TRBV30, the J gene TRBJ2-7, with D perhaps matching TRBD2 (5 bases). CDR1 and CDR2 from the germline V gene are GTSNPN and SVGIG (reference sequence). V lost 0 bases, J lost 4 bases, and 10 bases lay in between. The CDR3 extends over 13 amino acids. The CDR3 region is CAWSVGGGYEQYF. CDR3 nucleotides: TGTGCCTGGAGTGTGGGTGGCGGGTACGAGCAGTACTTC.

V and J are TRBV28 and TRBJ2-7; tentatively, D is TRBD1 (5 bases). The CDR3 loop spans 16 amino acids. Germline assignment: CDR1 MDHEN and CDR2 SYDVKM. The ends were cut back, 2 bases at V and 6 bases at J, with 20 bases in the middle. The CDR3 DNA sequence: TGTGCCAGCAGTTTAAGGCCGGACACCCCTGAGCCCGAGCAGTACTTC. Residues: CASSLRPDTPEPEQYF.

The chain has TRBV7-9 and TRBJ1-2, with TRBD1 matching 9 bases. This CDR3 comprises 16 residues. The trim removed 4 bases at V and 4 bases at J, leaving 10 bases unmatched. The germline V gene encodes CDR1 SEHNR and CDR2 FQNEAQ (reference sequence). As DNA, the CDR3 is TGTGCCAGCAGCTCCCTAGGACAGGGGAACCTCTATGGCTACACCTTC. Translation gives CASSSLGQGNLYGYTF.

This rearrangement joins TRBV12-2 to TRBJ2-1; the table gives TRBD1 as D, unverified against the DNA. TRBV12-2 corresponds to a pseudogene. The CDR3 totals 16 residues. The CDR3 DNA reads TGTGCAAGTCGCTTAGATGGGACAGGGAGTGGCGATGAGCAGTTCTTC. It translates to CASRLDGTGSGDEQFF.

The V gene is TRBV4-2, the J gene TRBJ1-2; 7 bases line up with TRBD1. Germline lookup yields CDR1 LGHNA and CDR2 YNFKEQ. The CDR3 is 14 amino acids. The junction had 10 bases not matched to a gene; V was cut back by 4 bases and J by 8 bases. The chain's CDR3 is CASSPRTGIGGYTF. CDR3 bases: TGTGCCAGCAGCCCCCGGACAGGAATAGGGGGCTACACCTTC.

The J gene is TRBJ2-7, the V gene TRBV9; a possible D gene is TRBD2 (5 bases). V dropped 0 bases and J dropped 5 bases, with 15 bases sitting between them. The germline gives CDR1 SGDLS, CDR2 YYNGEE. CDR3 length: 15 amino acids. The CDR3 protein is CASSVGEADVDEQYF. The CDR3 DNA follows: TGTGCCAGCAGCGTAGGAGAAGCGGACGTTGACGAGCAGTACTTC.

The chain recombines TRBV5-4 with TRBJ2-4; TRBD2 matches at 13 bases. The CDR3 is 15 residues long. J was trimmed by 8 bases and V by 4 bases; bases with no gene match: 6. From germline, CDR1 is SGHNT and CDR2 YYREEE (reference sequence). In DNA, the CDR3 is TGTGCCAGCAGCCCACTAGCGGGAGGGAGTGACATTCAGTACTTC. Its protein is CASSPLAGGSDIQYF.

V usage is TRBV7-3 and J usage is TRBJ2-1; D perhaps matches TRBD1 (6 bases). CDR3 length: 14 residues. The V gene lost 5 bases and the J gene lost 7 bases, with 15 bases spanning the gap. The germline V gene has CDR1 SGHTA and CDR2 FQGTGA. The CDR3 region is CASSQGHQGNEQFF. In DNA, the CDR3 is TGTGCCAGCAGCCAGGGACATCAAGGGAATGAGCAGTTCTTC.